What follows is one T cell receptor beta chain and its context. In this sample, this clone turned up a few times. Its antigen is currently not known. Base qualities are not provided; no much larger clone lies one nucleotide away. One collaborating source in Seattle enrolled patients while the patients were actively infected and followed the patients over time throughout the course of disease. Collaborating institutions collected whole blood in K2EDTA tubes following their own protocols. Collaborator samples were shipped for TCRbeta analysis as frozen whole blood, isolated PBMCs, or DNA extracted from either sample type. These data originate in a study of blood T cell repertoires in COVID-19 (dated by TCRdb to about 2020). Regarding the complete study: Collaborator samples came from the United States, Italy and Spain and covered acute and convalescent phases of COVID-19. The prospective study material was composed of cDNA or gDNA derived from T cells, B-cell-depleted T cells, or PBMCs. Deeply sampled blood TCRbeta repertoires from subjects exposed to, actively infected with, or recovered from COVID-19 were included in the dataset. The repertoires were released in a freely available public database meant as a resource for research on the immune response to SARS-CoV-2. The samples were drawn from two sources: the first 160 participants of the ongoing ImmuneRACE study, and 1,200 or so subjects contributed by 6 global collaborators. A de-identified subject ID, COVID-19 status, age in years and sex were almost always included in the sample metadata. HLA class I and class II types, where available, came from metadata supplied by the sample provider rather than from assay-based typing. Broad study findings and their caveats: The quantity of clinical and demographic metadata differed by source and by participant and was supplied without curation.

TCRbeta CDR3 regions were amplified from genomic DNA by means of the immunoSEQ Assay, a bias-controlled multiplex PCR. On the study's bioinformatics: Nucleated cell counts per sample were estimated from amplification of reference gene primers within the assay. Sequence reads were collapsed and filtered to measure the absolute abundance of every unique TCRbeta CDR3 rearrangement. For each sample, productive Simpson clonality was calculated by taking the square root of Simpson's diversity index across productive rearrangements. TCRdb carries this immuneACCESS record with in-frame sequences only. Its versions omit some clonotypes, under half of them owing to an unresolved V gene in the studies checked, with the rest unexplained. The V and J calls and clone size were taken over from that table, and D and trimming were inferred from the DNA. Present in this sample are 55,000 to 65,000 clones, 81% of which were seen just once. The top ten clones comprise 25% to 35% of the sample.

The CDR3 holds 10 amino acids from the cysteine to the phenylalanine. Only CDR3 DNA is held: 30 bases, read in frame from base 1. Reading the germline V gene gives CDR1 WSHSY and CDR2 SAAADI. The junction shows trimming of 8 bases on V and 11 bases on J, plus 11 bases between the germline ends. This sequence uses TRBV10-2 and TRBJ2-3; TRBD2 might be the D gene, on 6 matching bases. The sequence derives from a man aged 60 to 69 with COVID-19, enrolled during active disease. The sample was peripheral blood. The CDR3 here reads CASGGEMQYF. The nucleotide sequence reads TGCGCCAGCGGCGGGGAGATGCAGTATTTT.